The TCR beta chain described here comes from a study of metastatic and nonmetastatic thyroid tumors. Study background: Samples came from malignant and benign thyroid patients, and repertoires were compared across blood and tumor or nodule tissue. Study findings and constraints: In blood and tumor, TCR beta diversity was reportedly significantly higher in malignant thyroid tumors than in benign nodules.

This CDR3 region has 12 residues. In germline, CDR1 is MDHEN, CDR2 SYDVKM. Trimming left V 11 bases short and J 5 bases short, with 13 bases between. Not a single patient had been given any form of treatment at any point before undergoing thyroid surgery. Under the authors' procedure: CDR3 differences across clinicopathological groups were used to build a distant-metastasis classifier for papillary thyroid cancer. TCRdb re-analyzed the PCR reads through MiXCR. TCRdb's processing, not the study's, gives the V and J calls here. The sample contains about 92,000 clones, just under 15% of which appear only once. As regards this clone: The antigen is not known.

This TCR derives from a female donor with papillary thyroid cancer or a benign thyroid nodule (not recorded which). Some clones in this sample may be carry-over from other donors' samples. What was sequenced was blood. The chain couples TRBV28 to TRBJ1-5; D is ambiguous. The CDR3: CAVSLGYQPQHF. The CDR3 DNA follows: TGTGCCGTCAGTTTGGGTTATCAGCCCCAGCATTTT.